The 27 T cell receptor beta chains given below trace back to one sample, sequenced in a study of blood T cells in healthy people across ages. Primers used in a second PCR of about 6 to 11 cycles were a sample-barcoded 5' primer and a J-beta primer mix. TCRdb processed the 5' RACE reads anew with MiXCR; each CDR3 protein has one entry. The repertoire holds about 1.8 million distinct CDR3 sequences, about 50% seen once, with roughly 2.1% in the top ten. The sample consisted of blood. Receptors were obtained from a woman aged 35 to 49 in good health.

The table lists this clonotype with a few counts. The CDR3 here is CASSLKMGGPGNEQFF. The DNA of the CDR3 is TGTGCCAGCAGCTTAAAGATGGGGGGGCCAGGGAATGAGCAGTTCTTC. This chain joins TRBV11-2 and TRBJ2-1; tentatively, D is TRBD2 (7 bases). The CDR3 is 16 residues long. The V gene lost 2 bases and the J gene lost 7 bases, with 18 bases spanning the gap. CDR1 and CDR2 from the germline V gene are SGHAT and FQNNGV. Drawing the rest from reference TRBV11-2 and TRBJ2-1, the complete variable domain is EAGVAQSPRYKIIEKRQSVAFWCNPISGHATLYWYQQILGQGPKLLIQFQNNGVVDDSQLPKDRFSAERLKGVDSTLKIQPAKLEDSAVYLCASSLKMGGPGNEQFFGPGTRLTVL.

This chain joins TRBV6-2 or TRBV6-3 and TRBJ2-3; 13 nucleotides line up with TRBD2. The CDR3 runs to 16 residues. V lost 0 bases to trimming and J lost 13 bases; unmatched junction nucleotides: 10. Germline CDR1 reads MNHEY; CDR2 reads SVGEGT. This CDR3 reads CASSYSGLAGAADKYF. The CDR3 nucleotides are TGTGCCAGCAGTTACTCCGGACTAGCGGGGGCCGCAGACAAGTATTTT.

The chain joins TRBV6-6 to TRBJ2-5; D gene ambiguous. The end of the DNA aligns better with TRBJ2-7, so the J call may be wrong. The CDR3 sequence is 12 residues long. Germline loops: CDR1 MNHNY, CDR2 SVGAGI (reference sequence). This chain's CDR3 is CASKNQRYEQYF. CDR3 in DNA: TGTGCCAGCAAAAATCAGAGGTACGAGCAGTACTTC.

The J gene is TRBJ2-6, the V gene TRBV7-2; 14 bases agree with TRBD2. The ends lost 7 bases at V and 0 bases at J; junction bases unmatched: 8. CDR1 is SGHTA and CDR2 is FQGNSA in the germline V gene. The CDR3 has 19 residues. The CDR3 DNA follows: TGTGCCAGCAAGACGGGACTAGCGGGAGCCTTCTCTGGGGCCAACGTCCTGACTTTC. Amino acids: CASKTGLAGAFSGANVLTF.

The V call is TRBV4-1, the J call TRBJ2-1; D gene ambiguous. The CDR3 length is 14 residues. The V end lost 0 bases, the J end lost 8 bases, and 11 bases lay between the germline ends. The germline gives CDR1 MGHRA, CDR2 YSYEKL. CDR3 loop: CASSQDIRPHEQFF. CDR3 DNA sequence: TGCGCCAGCAGCCAAGATATTCGGCCTCATGAGCAGTTCTTC.

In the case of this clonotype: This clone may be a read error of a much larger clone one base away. The CDR3 nucleotides are TGTGCCAGCAGCCAACCGATAATACCGGGACAGGGTTCCTACAGTGAGCAGTTCTTC. Amino acids: CASSQPIIPGQGSYSEQFF. The chain couples TRBV7-9 to TRBJ2-1, with 9 nucleotides matching TRBD1. Germline loops: CDR1 SEHNR, CDR2 FQNEAQ (reference sequence). The CDR3 has 19 residues. Full variable domain (missing parts from reference TRBV7-9 and TRBJ2-1): DTGVSQNPRHKITKRGQNVTFRCDPISEHNRLYWYRQTLGQGPEFLTYFQNEAQLEKSRLLSDRFSAERPKGSFSTLEIQRTEQGDSAMYLCASSQPIIPGQGSYSEQFFGPGTRLTVL.

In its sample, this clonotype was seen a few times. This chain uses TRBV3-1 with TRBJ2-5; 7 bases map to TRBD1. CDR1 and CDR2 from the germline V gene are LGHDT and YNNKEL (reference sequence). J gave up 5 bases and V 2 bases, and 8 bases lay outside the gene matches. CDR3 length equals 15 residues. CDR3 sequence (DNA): TGTGCCAGCAGCCAAACCCCAGGGGGTTTGGAGACCCAGTACTTC. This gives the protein CASSQTPGGLETQYF.

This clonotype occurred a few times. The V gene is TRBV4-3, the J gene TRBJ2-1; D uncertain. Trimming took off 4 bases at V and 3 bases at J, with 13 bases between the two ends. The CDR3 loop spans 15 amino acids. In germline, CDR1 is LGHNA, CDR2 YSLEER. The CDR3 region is CASSLWAQIYNEQFF. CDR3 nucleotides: TGCGCCAGCAGCCTCTGGGCCCAGATCTACAATGAGCAGTTCTTC.

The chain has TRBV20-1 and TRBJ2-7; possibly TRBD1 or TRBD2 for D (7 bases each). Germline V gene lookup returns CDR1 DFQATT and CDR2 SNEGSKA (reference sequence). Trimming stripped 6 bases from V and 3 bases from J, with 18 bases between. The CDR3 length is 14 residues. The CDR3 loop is CSASGGARGYEQYF. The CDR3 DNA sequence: TGCAGTGCCTCAGGGGGGGCTAGAGGCTACGAGCAGTACTTC.

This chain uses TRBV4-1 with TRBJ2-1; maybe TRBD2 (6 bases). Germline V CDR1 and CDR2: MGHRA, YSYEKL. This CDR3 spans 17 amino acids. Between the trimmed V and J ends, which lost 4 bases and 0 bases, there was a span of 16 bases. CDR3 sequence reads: CASSRQWGESSYNEQFF. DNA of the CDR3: TGCGCCAGCAGCCGGCAATGGGGGGAGAGCTCCTACAATGAGCAGTTCTTC.

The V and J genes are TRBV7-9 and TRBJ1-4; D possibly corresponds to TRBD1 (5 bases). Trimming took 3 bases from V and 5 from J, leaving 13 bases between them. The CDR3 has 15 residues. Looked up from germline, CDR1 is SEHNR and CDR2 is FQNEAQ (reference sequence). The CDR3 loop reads CASSFPTAGNEKLFF. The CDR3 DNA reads TGTGCCAGCAGCTTTCCGACAGCAGGGAATGAAAAACTGTTTTTT.

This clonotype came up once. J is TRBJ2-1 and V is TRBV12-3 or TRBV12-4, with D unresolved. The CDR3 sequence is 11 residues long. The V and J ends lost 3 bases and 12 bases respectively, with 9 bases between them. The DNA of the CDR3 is TGTGCCAGCAGTTTTGGCGGTACGCAGTTCTTC. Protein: CASSFGGTQFF.

The CDR3 region is CASSYERLQETQYF. The CDR3 coding sequence is TGTGCCAGCAGTTACGAGCGCCTCCAAGAGACCCAGTACTTC. The rearrangement uses TRBV6-2 or TRBV6-3 and TRBJ2-5; D gene ambiguous. The CDR3 totals 14 residues. Trimming pared 2 bases from V and 1 base from J, leaving 8 bases between. CDR1 is MNHEY, CDR2 SVGEGT, per germline.

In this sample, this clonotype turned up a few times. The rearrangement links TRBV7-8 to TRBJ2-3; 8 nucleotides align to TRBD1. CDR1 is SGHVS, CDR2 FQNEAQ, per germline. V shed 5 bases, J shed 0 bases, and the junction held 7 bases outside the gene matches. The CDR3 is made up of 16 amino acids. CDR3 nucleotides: TGTGCCAGCAGCCCCCGAGGGACAGGTAGCACAGATACGCAGTATTTT. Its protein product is CASSPRGTGSTDTQYF.

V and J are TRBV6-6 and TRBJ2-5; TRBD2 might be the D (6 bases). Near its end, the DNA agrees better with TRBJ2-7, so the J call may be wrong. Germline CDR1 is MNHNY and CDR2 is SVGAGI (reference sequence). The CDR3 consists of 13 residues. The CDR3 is CASSLPGACEQYF. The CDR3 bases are TGTGCCAGCAGTCTCCCGGGAGCCTGCGAGCAGTACTTC.

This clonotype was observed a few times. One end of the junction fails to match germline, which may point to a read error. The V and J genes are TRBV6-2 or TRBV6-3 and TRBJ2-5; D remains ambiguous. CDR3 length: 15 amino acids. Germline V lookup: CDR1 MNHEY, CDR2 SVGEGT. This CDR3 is CTSSLYRVTEETQYF. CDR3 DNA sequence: TGTACCAGCAGCCTCTATCGGGTAACGGAAGAGACCCAGTACTTC.

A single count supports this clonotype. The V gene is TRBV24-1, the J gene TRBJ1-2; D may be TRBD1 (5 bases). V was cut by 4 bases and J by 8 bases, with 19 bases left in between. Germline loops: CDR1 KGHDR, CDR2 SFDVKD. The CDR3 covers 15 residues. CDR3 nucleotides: TGTGCCACCAGTGAGGGACCCCCGGGAAGAAGGGGCTACACCTTC. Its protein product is CATSEGPPGRRGYTF.

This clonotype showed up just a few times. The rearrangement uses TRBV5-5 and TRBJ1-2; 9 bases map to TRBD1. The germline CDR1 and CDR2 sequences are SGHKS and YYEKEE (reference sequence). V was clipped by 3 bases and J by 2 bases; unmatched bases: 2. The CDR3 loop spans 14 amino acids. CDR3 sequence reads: CASSWGTGNYGYTF. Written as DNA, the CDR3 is TGTGCCAGCAGCTGGGGGACAGGGAACTATGGCTACACCTTC.

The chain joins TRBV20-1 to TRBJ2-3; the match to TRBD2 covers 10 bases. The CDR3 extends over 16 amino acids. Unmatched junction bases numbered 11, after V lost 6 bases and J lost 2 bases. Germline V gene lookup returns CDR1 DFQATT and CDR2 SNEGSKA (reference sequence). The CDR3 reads CSAPGGAGGFTDTQYF. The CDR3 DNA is TGCAGTGCCCCAGGGGGAGCGGGGGGGTTCACAGATACGCAGTATTTT.

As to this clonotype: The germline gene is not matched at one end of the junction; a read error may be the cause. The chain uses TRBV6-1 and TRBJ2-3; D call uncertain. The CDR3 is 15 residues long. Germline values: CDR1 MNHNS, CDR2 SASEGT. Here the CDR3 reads CAGSDPSRSTDTQYF. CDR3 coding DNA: TGTGCCGGCAGTGACCCGAGCAGGAGCACAGATACGCAGTATTTT.

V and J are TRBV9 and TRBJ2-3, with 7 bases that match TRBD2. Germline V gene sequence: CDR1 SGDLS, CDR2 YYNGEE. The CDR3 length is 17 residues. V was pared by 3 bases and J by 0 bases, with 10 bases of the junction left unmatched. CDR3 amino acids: CASSDPRDYQSTDTQYF. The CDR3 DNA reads TGTGCCAGCAGCGATCCACGGGACTATCAAAGCACAGATACGCAGTATTTT.

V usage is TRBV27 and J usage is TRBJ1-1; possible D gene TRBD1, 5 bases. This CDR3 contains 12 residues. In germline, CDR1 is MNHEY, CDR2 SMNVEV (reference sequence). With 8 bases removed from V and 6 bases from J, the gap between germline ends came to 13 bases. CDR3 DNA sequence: TGTGCCAGCGGAGAATGGGGCGCTGAAGCTTTCTTT. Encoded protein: CASGEWGAEAFF.

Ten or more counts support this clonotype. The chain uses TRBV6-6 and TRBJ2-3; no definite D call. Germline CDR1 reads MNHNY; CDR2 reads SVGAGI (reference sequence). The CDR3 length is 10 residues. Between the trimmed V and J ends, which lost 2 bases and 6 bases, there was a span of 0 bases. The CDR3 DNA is TGTGCCAGCAGTTACGATACGCAGTATTTT. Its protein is CASSYDTQYF.

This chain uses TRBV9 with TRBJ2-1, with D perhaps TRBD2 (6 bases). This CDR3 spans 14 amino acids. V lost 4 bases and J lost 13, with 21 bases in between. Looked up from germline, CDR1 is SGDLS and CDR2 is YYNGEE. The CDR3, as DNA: TGTGCCAGCAGCTCTGGGACTTATGCCGACAGACAGTTCTTC. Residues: CASSSGTYADRQFF. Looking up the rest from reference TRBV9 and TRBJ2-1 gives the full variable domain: DSGVTQTPKHLITATGQRVTLRCSPRSGDLSVYWYQQSLDQGLQFLIQYYNGEERAKGNILERFSAQQFPDLHSELNLSSLELGDSALYFCASSSGTYADRQFFGPGTRLTVL.

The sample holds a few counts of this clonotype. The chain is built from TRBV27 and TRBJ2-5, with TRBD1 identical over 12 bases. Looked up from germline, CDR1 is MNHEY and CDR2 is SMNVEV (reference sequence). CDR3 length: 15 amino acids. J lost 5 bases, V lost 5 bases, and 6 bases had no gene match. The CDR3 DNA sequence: TGTGCCAGCAGTAGGGGGACAGGGGGCTCGGAGACCCAGTACTTC. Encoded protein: CASSRGTGGSETQYF.

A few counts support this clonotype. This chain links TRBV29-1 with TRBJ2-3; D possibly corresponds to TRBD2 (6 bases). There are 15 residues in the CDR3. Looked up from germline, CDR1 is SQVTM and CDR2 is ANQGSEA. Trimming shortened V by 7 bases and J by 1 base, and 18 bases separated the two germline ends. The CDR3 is CSAPEWGDRTDTQYF. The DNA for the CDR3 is TGCAGCGCCCCTGAATGGGGGGATCGCACAGATACGCAGTATTTT.

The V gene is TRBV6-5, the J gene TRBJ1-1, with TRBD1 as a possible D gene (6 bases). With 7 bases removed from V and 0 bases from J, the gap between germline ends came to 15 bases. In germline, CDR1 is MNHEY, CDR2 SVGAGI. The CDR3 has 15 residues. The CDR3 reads CASTAQGYMNTEAFF. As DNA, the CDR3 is TGTGCCAGCACCGCACAGGGTTACATGAACACTGAAGCTTTCTTT.